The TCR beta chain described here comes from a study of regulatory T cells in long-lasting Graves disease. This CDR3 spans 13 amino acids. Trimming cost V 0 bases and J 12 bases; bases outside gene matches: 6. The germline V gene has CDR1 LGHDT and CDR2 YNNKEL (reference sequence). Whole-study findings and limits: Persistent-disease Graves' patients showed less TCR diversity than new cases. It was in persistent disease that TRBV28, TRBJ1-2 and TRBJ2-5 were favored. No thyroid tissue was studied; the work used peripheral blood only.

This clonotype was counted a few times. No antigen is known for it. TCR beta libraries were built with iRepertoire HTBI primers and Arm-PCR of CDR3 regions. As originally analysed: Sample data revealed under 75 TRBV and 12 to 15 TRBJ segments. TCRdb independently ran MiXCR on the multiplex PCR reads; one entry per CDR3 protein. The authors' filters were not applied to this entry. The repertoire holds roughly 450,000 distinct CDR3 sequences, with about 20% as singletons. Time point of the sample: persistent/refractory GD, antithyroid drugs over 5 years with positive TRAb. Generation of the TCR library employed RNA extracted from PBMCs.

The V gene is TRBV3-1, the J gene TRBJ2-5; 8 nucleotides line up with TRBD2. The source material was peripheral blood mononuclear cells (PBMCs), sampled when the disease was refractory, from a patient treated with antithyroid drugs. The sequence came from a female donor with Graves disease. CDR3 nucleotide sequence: TGTGCCAGCAGCCAAGAATCCAGCGGGAGAGAGTACTTC. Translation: CASSQESSGREYF.